The sequence of this T cell receptor (beta chain) was determined in a study of tumor-infiltrating lymphocytes in oesophageal squamous cell carcinoma. A single record per CDR3 protein comes from TCRdb applying MiXCR to the PCR reads. The sample has some 6,200 distinct CDR3 sequences; approximately 14% are singletons. This clonotype was counted ten times or more. This CDR3 is built from 13 residues. Trimming left V 0 bases short and J 6 bases short, with 7 bases between. Looked up from germline, CDR1 is SGHNT and CDR2 is YYREEE (reference sequence). V is TRBV5-4 and J is TRBJ1-5; possible D gene TRBD1, 6 bases. The TCR was taken from a male donor with esophageal squamous cell carcinoma. Sequencing was done on a sample of normal esophageal tissue next to the tumor. The CDR3 DNA is TGTGCCAGCAGCTTGGAACAGGGTCAGCCCCAGCATTTT. Residues: CASSLEQGQPQHF.